This T cell receptor (delta chain) was sequenced for a study of gamma-delta T cells after stem cell transplantation. TCRdb reanalyzed the RT-PCR reads using CATT. The table lists 13,000 or so delta-chain clones, about 32% of them singletons. The receptor's source is a human donor. It is not recorded whose cells these are; they may come from a transplant donor. The source material was gamma-delta T cells.

The CDR3 loop reads CALHWTFDFTGVLYTDKLIF. CDR3 coding DNA: TGTGCCTTACACTGGACCTTTGATTTTACTGGGGTCCTGTACACCGATAAACTCATCTTT. This chain uses TRDV3 with TRDJ1; 7 bases fit TRDD3. The CDR3 runs 20 residues. V was pared by 3 bases and J by 0 bases, with 25 bases of the junction left unmatched. Germline loops: CDR1 TVYSNPD, CDR2 GDNSRS (reference sequence).